Shown below are 22 T cell receptor beta chains from a single sample sequenced in a study of radiation and T cells in renal cell carcinoma. As to time point: blood 4 weeks post-SBRT, at nephrectomy. Treatment of the sample: 15 Gy SBRT to primary tumor, nephrectomy 4 weeks later. The protocol was immunoSEQ multiplex PCR, while the TCRdb copy is restricted to in-frame clones and leaves out a portion. The sample records about 83,000 clones, less than 90% being singletons. Sequencing used blood, obtained from a patient whose treatment included radiotherapy and nephrectomy. The origin of the receptors is an older woman with renal cell carcinoma.

This sequence joins TRBV7-3 and TRBJ2-2, with D uncertain. The CDR3 consists of 16 residues. Germline CDR1 is SGHTA and CDR2 is FQGTGA. Trimming removed 2 bases from V and 0 bases from J, with 10 bases in between. In DNA, the CDR3 is TGTGCCAGCAGCTTAGGGGTCAGCGCGAACACCGGGGAGCTGTTTTTT. Protein product: CASSLGVSANTGELFF.

The chain joins TRBV7-9 to TRBJ2-2; no clear D gene. In germline, CDR1 is SEHNR, CDR2 FQNEAQ (reference sequence). V was clipped by 3 bases and J by 6 bases, with 2 bases between them. The length of the CDR3 is 11 residues. CDR3 residues: CASSLAGELFF. For the CDR3, the DNA is TGTGCCAGCAGCTTGGCCGGGGAGCTGTTTTTT.

This clone was observed a single time. V and J are TRBV6-5 and TRBJ2-4; 8 bases line up with TRBD1. Germline V CDR1 and CDR2: MNHEY, SVGAGI. V lost 3 bases, J lost 7 bases, and 5 bases stayed unmatched. This CDR3 has 14 amino acids. The CDR3 region has the DNA TGTGCCAGCAGTTATGGACAGGGCGTGAACATTCAGTACTTC. Its protein product is CASSYGQGVNIQYF.

This chain links TRBV7-9 with TRBJ2-7, with D tentatively TRBD1 (6 bases). Germline-derived CDR1 and CDR2 are SEHNR and FQNEAQ (reference sequence). CDR3 length: 15 residues. The V end lost 5 bases, the J end lost 5 bases, and 19 bases lay between the germline ends. Here the CDR3 DNA reads TGTGCCAGCAGCCTCGGGGCAGGGGTCTATAACGAGCAGTACTTC. Its protein is CASSLGAGVYNEQYF.

The table lists this clone with a few counts. The chain joins TRBV4-1 to TRBJ1-1; no reliable D call. Germline values: CDR1 MGHRA, CDR2 YSYEKL. The ends were cut back, 8 bases at V and 8 bases at J, with 18 bases in the middle. The CDR3 contains 13 residues. The CDR3 nucleotides read TGCGCCAGCCGACTCGTAGGCCTCGAGGAAGCTTTCTTT. Protein product: CASRLVGLEEAFF.

CDR3 sequence reads: CASSFPGTGDSPLHF. DNA of the CDR3: TGTGCCAGCAGCTTCCCCGGGACAGGGGACTCACCCCTCCACTTT. The rearrangement links TRBV5-6 to TRBJ1-6; 10 bases are shared with TRBD1. V was clipped by 2 bases and J by 10 bases; unmatched bases: 6. CDR1 and CDR2 from the germline V gene are SGHDT and YYEEEE. CDR3 length: 15 amino acids.

The chain is built from TRBV7-2 and TRBJ1-1, with no clear D. The germline gives CDR1 SGHTA, CDR2 FQGNSA. The CDR3 consists of 14 residues. Trimming cost V 0 bases and J 2 bases, with 7 bases left between them. CDR3 region: CASSLALQNTEAFF. The CDR3 bases are TGTGCCAGCAGCTTAGCGCTGCAAAACACTGAAGCTTTCTTT.

V is TRBV19 and J is TRBJ1-1; TRBD1 matches 7 bases. The CDR3 covers 13 residues. Germline CDR1 LNHDA, CDR2 SQIVND (reference sequence). Unmatched junction bases numbered 6, after V lost 0 bases and J lost 11 bases. CDR3 in DNA: TGTGCCAGTAGTATAGATACCGACAGGGAGGCTTTCTTT. Translation gives CASSIDTDREAFF.

The J gene is TRBJ2-4, the V gene TRBV19, with 9 bases matching TRBD1. After removal of 3 bases from V and 15 bases from J, the junction contained 12 bases not matched to a gene. The CDR3 contains 14 residues. Germline CDR1 reads LNHDA; CDR2 reads SQIVND (reference sequence). Here the CDR3 reads CASSIGEGQGLVYF. As DNA, the CDR3 is TGTGCCAGTAGTATTGGAGAGGGACAGGGTTTAGTGTACTTC.

DNA of the CDR3: TGTGCCAGCAGCTTTACCCCAAGCTCCTACGAGCAGTACTTC. Protein: CASSFTPSSYEQYF. V gene TRBV7-6 combines with J gene TRBJ2-7; D gene unclear. V lost 3 bases to trimming and J lost 0 bases, with 9 bases between them. Germline V gives CDR1 SGHVS, CDR2 FNYEAQ. This CDR3 is built from 14 residues. The entire variable domain, with the rest obtained from reference TRBV7-6 and TRBJ2-7, is as follows: GAGVSQSPRYKVTKRGQDVALRCDPISGHVSLYWYRQALGQGPEFLTYFNYEAQQDKSGLPNDRFSAERPEGSISTLTIQRTEQRDSAMYRCASSFTPSSYEQYFGPGTRLTVT.

This clone turned up a few times. CDR3 in DNA: TGCGCCAGTATGGACATGACTGGAAACACCATATATTTT. Its protein is CASMDMTGNTIYF. This rearrangement joins TRBV5-1 to TRBJ1-3; perhaps TRBD1 as D (5 bases). The V gene lost 8 bases and the J gene lost 2 bases, with 11 bases spanning the gap. Germline V gives CDR1 SGHRS, CDR2 YFSETQ. This CDR3 has 13 residues.

Regarding this clone: Being one base from a much bigger clone, this may be a read error. The rearrangement uses TRBV7-9 and TRBJ1-1; D unclear. The CDR3 sequence is 13 residues long. Between the trimmed V and J ends, which lost 3 bases and 1 base, there was a span of 6 bases. Looked up from germline, CDR1 is SEHNR and CDR2 is FQNEAQ (reference sequence). CDR3 sequence: CASSFRQNTEAFF. The CDR3 coding sequence is TGTGCCAGCAGCTTTCGGCAGAACACTGAAGCTTTCTTT.

The chain combines TRBV5-6 with TRBJ1-2; D perhaps matches TRBD1 (6 bases). The CDR3 consists of 16 residues. Between the trimmed V and J ends, which lost 4 bases and 3 bases, there was a span of 19 bases. CDR1 SGHDT and CDR2 YYEEEE come from the germline V gene. The CDR3, as DNA: TGTGCCAGCAGCCTACTAGTTGGGGGCGCAGACTATGGCTACACCTTC. This encodes CASSLLVGGADYGYTF.

This sequence joins TRBV6-1 and TRBJ1-5; D might be TRBD1 (6 bases). CDR3 length: 13 amino acids. Germline assignment: CDR1 MNHNS and CDR2 SASEGT. Trimming stripped 4 bases from V and 4 bases from J, with 8 bases between. The CDR3 coding sequence is TGTGCCAGCAGTGGAACAGGGAATCAGCCCCAGCATTTT. This sequence encodes CASSGTGNQPQHF.

This chain joins TRBV7-6 and TRBJ2-2, with 7 bases aligning to TRBD2. The CDR3 loop spans 16 amino acids. Trimming at V came to 0 bases and at J to 5 bases, leaving 6 bases not matched to a gene. Germline V gene lookup returns CDR1 SGHVS and CDR2 FNYEAQ. CDR3 sequence reads: CASSLASGAGTGELFF. In DNA form, the CDR3 reads TGTGCCAGCAGCTTAGCAAGCGGGGCTGGGACCGGGGAGCTGTTTTTT.

This clone was detected a few times. The CDR3 nucleotides read TGTGCCAGCAGTGGGGGTAATCAGCCCCAGCATTTT. Translation: CASSGGNQPQHF. The chain is built from TRBV2 and TRBJ1-5; no clear D gene. The length of the CDR3 is 12 residues. In germline, CDR1 is SNHLY, CDR2 FYNNEI. V lost 4 bases and J lost 4, with 5 bases in between.

V usage is TRBV6-6 and J usage is TRBJ2-5; possible D gene TRBD2, 6 bases. CDR1 is MNHNY and CDR2 is SVGAGI in the germline V gene (reference sequence). The CDR3 sequence is 13 residues long. Trimming took 5 bases from V and 5 from J, leaving 12 bases between them. CDR3 residues: CASSPPGEETQYF. The CDR3 nucleotides read TGTGCCAGCAGTCCGCCGGGGGAGGAGACCCAGTACTTC.

Comment on this clone: Other nucleotide sequences from this sample produce the same CDR3. The J gene is TRBJ1-6, the V gene TRBV30, with a weak D call TRBD1 (6 bases). The CDR3 is made up of 12 amino acids. Per germline, CDR1 GTSNPN and CDR2 SVGIG (reference sequence). With 2 bases removed from V and 10 bases from J, the gap between germline ends came to 9 bases. CDR3 nucleotides: TGTGCCTGGAGTCGGACAGTATCACCCCTCCACTTT. This gives the protein CAWSRTVSPLHF.

The sample holds a few counts of this clone. This sequence joins TRBV19 and TRBJ1-1, with 7 bases identical to TRBD1. Germline-derived CDR1 and CDR2 are LNHDA and SQIVND (reference sequence). The CDR3 length is 11 residues. Trimming at V came to 6 bases and at J to 11 bases, leaving 6 bases not matched to a gene. CDR3 amino acids: CASRRDSRAFF. CDR3 DNA: TGTGCCAGTAGGAGGGACAGTCGGGCTTTCTTT.

This clone was seen only a few times. The V and J genes are TRBV6-6 and TRBJ1-6; the match to TRBD1 covers 7 bases. Trimming at V came to 5 bases and at J to 9 bases, leaving 4 bases not matched to a gene. CDR1 and CDR2 from the germline V gene are MNHNY and SVGAGI (reference sequence). The CDR3 loop spans 13 amino acids. CDR3 nucleotides: TGTGCCAGCAGTCCGGGACAGCCTTCACCCCTCCACTTT. The encoded protein is CASSPGQPSPLHF.

Only one count was recorded for this clone. The chain joins TRBV18 to TRBJ2-1; D is possibly TRBD1 (6 bases). Germline V gives CDR1 KGHSH, CDR2 LQKENI. V was pared by 3 bases and J by 5 bases, with 20 bases between. This CDR3 is 17 amino acids long. The CDR3 protein is CASSPGAGTIPNNEQFF. The CDR3 nucleotides are TGTGCCAGCTCACCGGGGGCAGGGACAATCCCAAACAATGAGCAGTTCTTC.

V and J are TRBV5-1 and TRBJ1-6; no clear D. Germline CDR1 SGHRS, CDR2 YFSETQ. This CDR3 has 15 amino acids. V dropped 1 base and J dropped 8 bases, with 13 bases sitting between them. Here the CDR3 DNA reads TGCGCCAGCAGCTTGACTGGGCCGGCCTATTCACCCCTCCACTTT. Residues: CASSLTGPAYSPLHF.